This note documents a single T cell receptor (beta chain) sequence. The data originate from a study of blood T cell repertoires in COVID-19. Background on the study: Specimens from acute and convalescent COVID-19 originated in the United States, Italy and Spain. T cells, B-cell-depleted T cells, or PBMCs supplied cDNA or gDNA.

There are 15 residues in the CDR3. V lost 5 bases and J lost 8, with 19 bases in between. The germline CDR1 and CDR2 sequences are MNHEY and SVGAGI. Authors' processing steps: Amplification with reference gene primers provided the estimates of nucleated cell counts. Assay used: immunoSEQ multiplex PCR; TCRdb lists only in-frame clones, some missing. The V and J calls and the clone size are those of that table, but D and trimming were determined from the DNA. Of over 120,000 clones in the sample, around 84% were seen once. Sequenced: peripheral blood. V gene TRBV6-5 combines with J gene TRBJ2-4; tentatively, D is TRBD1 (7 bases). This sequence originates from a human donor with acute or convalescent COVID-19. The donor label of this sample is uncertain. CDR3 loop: CASSRRGTEGDIQYF. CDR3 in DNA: TGTGCCAGCAGTCGCCGCGGGACAGAGGGAGACATTCAGTACTTC.